This T cell receptor (beta chain) is drawn from a study of blood T cell repertoires in COVID-19. Study at large: Collection of acute and convalescent COVID-19 samples took place in the United States, Italy and Spain. From T cells, B-cell-depleted T cells, or PBMCs came the material, which was cDNA or gDNA.

There are a few counts of this clone. Authors' data handling: Nucleated cell counts were estimated from reference gene primer amplification. Profiling relied on immunoSEQ multiplex PCR, and the TCRdb table lists in-frame clones only, not all of them. The D gene and trimming were derived from the DNA, and the V and J assignments and clone size from that table. The table lists a few hundred thousand clones, 85% to 90% of them singletons. The source is a man aged 55-75 years with acute or convalescent COVID-19. The material sequenced was peripheral blood.

The CDR3 sequence is CASSPSSPGEAFF. Written as DNA, the CDR3 is TGTGCCAGCAGCCCCTCTTCCCCCGGTGAAGCTTTCTTT. The V and J genes are TRBV7-3 and TRBJ1-1; D gene ambiguous. V was pared by 5 bases and J by 7 bases, with 14 bases between. This CDR3 has 13 residues. Germline loops: CDR1 SGHTA, CDR2 FQGTGA.